The following is a T cell receptor (beta chain) sequence with its context. Sequencing was performed with immunoSEQ multiplex PCR; in TCRdb, only in-frame clones are kept and a portion is missing. The repertoire holds 95,000 to 110,000 clones, with 84% as singletons. This specimen comes from a study of blood T cell repertoires in COVID-19. For the study at large: Nucleic acid was either cDNA or gDNA, and it came from T cells, B-cell-depleted T cells, or PBMCs.

This CDR3 has 15 amino acids. Germline loops: CDR1 MDHEN, CDR2 SYDVKM. The germline V and J ends were trimmed by 3 bases and 8 bases, with 19 bases remaining between them. The sample was peripheral blood. This sequence was found in a man between 60 and 75 years old with acute or convalescent COVID-19. The genes are TRBV28 and TRBJ1-2, with D maybe TRBD1 (5 bases). This CDR3 is CASSFRGTQSPGYTF. Written as DNA, the CDR3 is TGTGCCAGCAGTTTTCGTGGGACTCAATCCCCAGGCTACACCTTC.